The clone carrying this T cell receptor (beta chain) came up many times. Antigen specificity is unknown. Time point of the sample: newly diagnosed GD, antithyroid drugs for less than 3 months. Scientists built the TCR library using RNA that was extracted from PBMCs. The data were taken from a study of regulatory T cells in long-lasting Graves disease. General study points: Accuracy was possibly reduced by small sample size.

Sequencing libraries for TCR beta were prepared with iRepertoire HTBI primers and Arm-PCR of CDR3 regions. TCRdb reanalysed the multiplex PCR reads using MiXCR and keeps one entry per CDR3 protein. The table shows about 560,000 distinct CDR3 sequences, with about 16% occurring only once. V lost 2 bases to trimming and J lost 2 bases, with 7 bases between them. The CDR3 loop spans 14 amino acids. Germline assignment: CDR1 MDHEN and CDR2 SYDVKM. A further study also used this sample, focusing on T cells in Graves' hyperthyroidism and ophthalmopathy. That study reports: Most expanded thyroid clonotypes above 0.001 also appeared in blood.

This clonotype originated in a man aged 18-30 years with Graves disease. The specimen comprised peripheral blood mononuclear cells (PBMCs), sampled at new diagnosis, from a patient treated with antithyroid drugs. The rearrangement joins TRBV28 to TRBJ1-5; D is uncertain. This CDR3 is CASSLVGGNQPQHF. The CDR3 DNA is TGTGCCAGCAGTTTAGTGGGAGGCAATCAGCCCCAGCATTTT.